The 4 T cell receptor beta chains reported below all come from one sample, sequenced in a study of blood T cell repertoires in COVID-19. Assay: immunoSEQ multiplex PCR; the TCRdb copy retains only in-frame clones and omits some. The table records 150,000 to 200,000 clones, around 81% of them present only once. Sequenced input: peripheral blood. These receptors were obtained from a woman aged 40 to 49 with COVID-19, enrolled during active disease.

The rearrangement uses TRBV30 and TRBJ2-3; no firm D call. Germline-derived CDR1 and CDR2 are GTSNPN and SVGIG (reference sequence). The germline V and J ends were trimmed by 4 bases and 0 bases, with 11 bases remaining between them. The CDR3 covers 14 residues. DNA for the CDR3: TGTGCCTGGAAGATTGGCAATAGCACAGATACGCAGTATTTT. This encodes CAWKIGNSTDTQYF. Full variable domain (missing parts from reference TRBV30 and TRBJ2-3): SQTIHQWPATLVQPVGSPLSLECTVEGTSNPNLYWYRQAAGRGLQLLFYSVGIGQISSEVPQNLSASRPQDRQFILSSKKLLLSDSGFYLCAWKIGNSTDTQYFGPGTRLTVL.

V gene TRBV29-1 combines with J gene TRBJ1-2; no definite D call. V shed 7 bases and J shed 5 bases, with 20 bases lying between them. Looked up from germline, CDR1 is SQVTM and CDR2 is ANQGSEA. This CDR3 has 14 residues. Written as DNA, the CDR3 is TGCAGCGCCCGAAATGGGTCTACTAGGTATGGCTACACCTTC. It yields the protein CSARNGSTRYGYTF.

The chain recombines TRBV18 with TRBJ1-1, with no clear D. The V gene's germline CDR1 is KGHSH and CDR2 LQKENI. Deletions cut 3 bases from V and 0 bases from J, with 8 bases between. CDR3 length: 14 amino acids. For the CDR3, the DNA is TGTGCCAGCTCACCCCCGGGATTGAACACTGAAGCTTTCTTT. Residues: CASSPPGLNTEAFF. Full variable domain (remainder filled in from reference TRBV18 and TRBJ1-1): NAGVMQNPRHLVRRRGQEARLRCSPMKGHSHVYWYRQLPEEGLKFMVYLQKENIIDESGMPKERFSAEFPKEGPSILRIQQVVRGDSAAYFCASSPPGLNTEAFFGQGTRLTVV.

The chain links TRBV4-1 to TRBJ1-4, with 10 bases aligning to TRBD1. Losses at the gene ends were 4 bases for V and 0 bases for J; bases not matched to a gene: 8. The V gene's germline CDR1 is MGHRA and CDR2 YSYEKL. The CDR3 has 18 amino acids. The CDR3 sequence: CASSPGQGSVATNEKLFF. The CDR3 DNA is TGCGCCAGCAGCCCGGGACAGGGGAGTGTTGCAACTAATGAAAAACTGTTTTTT.